The 26 T cell receptor beta chains below come from one sample, sequenced in a study of blood T cell repertoires in COVID-19. Here immunoSEQ multiplex PCR was the method, and the copy in TCRdb shows in-frame clones only, minus some. The table has around 130,000 clones, more than 70% seen once. Sequenced material: peripheral blood. The receptor set was obtained from a human donor in a cohort sampled during active COVID-19.

This clone was seen just once. V usage is TRBV5-1 and J usage is TRBJ2-7; TRBD2 aligns across 7 bases. The CDR3 consists of 14 residues. With V trimmed by 6 bases and J by 0 bases, 6 bases remained unmatched. Per the germline V gene, CDR1 is SGHRS and CDR2 is YFSETQ. CDR3 sequence: CASMLGDYSYEQYF. Here the CDR3 DNA reads TGCGCCAGCATGTTAGGGGACTACTCCTACGAGCAGTACTTC.

The chain has TRBV7-9 and TRBJ2-1, with TRBD1 matching over 9 bases. CDR1 and CDR2 from the germline V gene are SEHNR and FQNEAQ (reference sequence). Trimming cost V 4 bases and J 6 bases; bases outside gene matches: 4. The CDR3 sequence is 14 residues long. The CDR3 loop reads CASSWDRVGNEQFF. The CDR3 DNA reads as TGTGCCAGCAGCTGGGACAGGGTGGGCAATGAGCAGTTCTTC.

This sequence joins TRBV5-5 and TRBJ2-7, with no clear D. The germline V gene encodes CDR1 SGHKS and CDR2 YYEKEE (reference sequence). CDR3 length: 12 amino acids. With 3 bases removed from V and 2 bases from J, the gap between germline ends came to 6 bases. The CDR3 protein is CASSSPPYEQYF. The DNA of the CDR3 is TGTGCCAGCAGCTCCCCTCCCTACGAGCAGTACTTC.

The chain combines TRBV28 with TRBJ2-7; D unclear. The CDR3 has 15 amino acids. The germline V gene encodes CDR1 MDHEN and CDR2 SYDVKM. The germline V and J ends were trimmed by 6 bases and 0 bases, with 15 bases remaining between them. CDR3 region: CASRIHEVASYEQYF. As DNA, the CDR3 is TGTGCCAGCAGGATACACGAGGTCGCCTCCTACGAGCAGTACTTC.

This clone was observed once. The germline gene is not matched at one end of the junction; a read error may be the cause. The chain is built from TRBV5-1 and TRBJ1-2, with a weak D call TRBD1 (6 bases). The germline V gene encodes CDR1 SGHRS and CDR2 YFSETQ. The CDR3 covers 15 residues. The CDR3 loop is CASSLVPGAGVGVIF. As DNA, the CDR3 is TGCGCCAGCAGCTTGGTTCCAGGGGCCGGGGTAGGGGTAATCTTC. Full variable domain (rest looked up from reference TRBV5-1 and TRBJ1-2): KAGVTQTPRYLIKTRGQQVTLSCSPISGHRSVSWYQQTPGQGLQFLFEYFSETQRNKGNFPGRFSGRQFSNSRSEMNVSTLELGDSALYLCASSLVPGAGVGVIFGSGTRLTVV.

This clone was observed once. The CDR3 bases are TGTGCCAGCAGCGCGGGAGGAGCTGGTGGCTACACCTTC. The encoded protein is CASSAGGAGGYTF. The chain is built from TRBV6-5 and TRBJ1-2; no clear D gene. Germline lookup yields CDR1 MNHEY and CDR2 SVGAGI. This CDR3 is 13 amino acids long. Trimming removed 6 bases from V and 7 bases from J, with 15 bases in between.

The rearrangement links TRBV19 to TRBJ2-7, with 7 bases aligning to TRBD1. V gave up 3 bases and J gave up 3 bases; unmatched junction bases: 8. This CDR3 has 15 residues. Germline V lookup: CDR1 LNHDA, CDR2 SQIVND (reference sequence). The DNA for the CDR3 is TGTGCCAGTAGTATTGACGGGCAGGGGGTCTACGAGCAGTACTTC. Its translation is CASSIDGQGVYEQYF.

The gene calls are TRBV20-1 and TRBJ2-7; 11 bases line up with TRBD2. CDR3 size: 15 residues. The V gene end was trimmed by 3 bases and the J gene end by 2 bases; junction bases not matched to a gene: 6. Per the germline V gene, CDR1 is DFQATT and CDR2 is SNEGSKA (reference sequence). CDR3 in amino acids: CSASPSGRIAYEQYF. The CDR3 DNA follows: TGCAGTGCTAGTCCTAGCGGGAGGATCGCCTACGAGCAGTACTTC.

J is TRBJ2-7 and V is TRBV6-1; D possibly corresponds to TRBD1 (6 bases). Trimming pared 3 bases from V and 4 bases from J, leaving 13 bases between. This CDR3 region has 14 residues. CDR1 MNHNS and CDR2 SASEGT come from the germline V gene. CDR3 sequence reads: CASSDSNRVYEQYF. The CDR3 DNA is TGTGCCAGCAGTGACAGTAACAGGGTTTACGAGCAGTACTTC.

The V call is TRBV7-9, the J call TRBJ1-4; 7 positions match TRBD1. The CDR3 covers 17 residues. With 5 bases clipped from V and 7 bases from J, the junction kept 16 bases outside the gene matches. The germline gives CDR1 SEHNR, CDR2 FQNEAQ (reference sequence). The CDR3 region has the DNA TGTGCCAGCAGCCCGGCAGGGGGGAGGACGGGTTCTGAAAAACTGTTTTTT. Protein sequence: CASSPAGGRTGSEKLFF.

This clone was seen only a few times. This sequence joins TRBV21-1 and TRBJ2-7; the tabulated D call, TRBD1, remains unverified against the DNA. TRBV21-1 is a pseudogene. CDR3 size: 15 residues. CDR3 sequence reads: CASSMEQPWTYEQYF. The CDR3 nucleotides are TGTGCCAGCAGCATGGAACAGCCCTGGACCTACGAGCAGTACTTC.

The CDR3 sequence: CASRGTRAYEQYF. The CDR3 region has the DNA TGTGCCAGCAGGGGGACAAGAGCCTACGAGCAGTACTTC. The chain has TRBV28 and TRBJ2-7, with D perhaps TRBD1 (6 bases). Trimming cost V 6 bases and J 2 bases, with 11 bases left between them. The germline CDR1 and CDR2 sequences are MDHEN and SYDVKM. The CDR3 sequence is 13 residues long.

This chain uses TRBV19 with TRBJ1-1; 11 nucleotides align to TRBD1. Germline V gene data show CDR1 as LNHDA and CDR2 as SQIVND (reference sequence). This CDR3 has 16 amino acids. The V and J ends lost 3 bases and 5 bases, in that order; junction bases with no gene match: 8. CDR3 coding DNA: TGTGCCAGTAGTATGTGGGGACAGGGGGTAGGAACTGAAGCTTTCTTT. Protein: CASSMWGQGVGTEAFF.

This chain uses TRBV11-3 with TRBJ2-3; maybe TRBD2 (6 bases). The CDR3 runs 17 residues. In germline, CDR1 is SGHNT, CDR2 YENEEA. V lost 5 bases to trimming and J lost 0 bases, with 18 bases between them. CDR3 sequence (DNA): TGTGCCAGCAGCCAAACGGTCGGGGGACCTAGCACAGATACGCAGTATTTT. Translated: CASSQTVGGPSTDTQYF.

This clone appeared once. The V gene is TRBV6-5, the J gene TRBJ2-6; TRBD1 might be the D (6 bases). This CDR3 has 15 amino acids. The germline V and J ends were trimmed by 5 bases and 2 bases, with 10 bases remaining between them. CDR1 MNHEY and CDR2 SVGAGI come from the germline V gene. CDR3 in amino acids: CASSPDRTGANVLTF. The CDR3 DNA follows: TGTGCCAGCAGTCCCGACAGGACTGGGGCCAACGTCCTGACTTTC.

The rearrangement links TRBV27 to TRBJ2-7, with 10 nucleotides matching TRBD1. CDR3 length: 18 residues. V lost 2 bases to trimming and J lost 4 bases; unmatched junction nucleotides: 14. Germline loops: CDR1 MNHEY, CDR2 SMNVEV (reference sequence). This CDR3 is CASSLGHQVGTGVYEQYF. The CDR3 bases are TGTGCCAGCAGTTTAGGCCACCAAGTGGGGACAGGGGTTTACGAGCAGTACTTC.

This clone was detected once. The chain combines TRBV11-2 with TRBJ2-3, with D possibly TRBD1 on 6 matching bases. V lost 8 bases, J lost 8 bases, and 11 bases lay in between. The germline gives CDR1 SGHAT, CDR2 FQNNGV. This CDR3 comprises 11 residues. CDR3 nucleotide sequence: TGTGCCAGCCCAGGGGCCGGTACGCAGTATTTT. Translated: CASPGAGTQYF.

The gene calls are TRBV7-2 and TRBJ2-7; perhaps TRBD2 as D (5 bases). Germline V gene data show CDR1 as SGHTA and CDR2 as FQGNSA. Between the trimmed V and J ends, which lost 4 bases and 1 base, there was a span of 14 bases. This CDR3 has 15 amino acids. The CDR3 DNA reads TGTGCCAGCAGCTACTCTGGCGGGCTTTCCTACGAGCAGTACTTC. Amino acids: CASSYSGGLSYEQYF.

The CDR3 coding sequence is TGTGCCAGCAGCCTGCAGCGGAACCAAGAGACCCAGTACTTC. The encoded protein is CASSLQRNQETQYF. The chain is built from TRBV7-2 and TRBJ2-5; D perhaps matches TRBD2 (5 bases). The CDR3 runs to 14 residues. With 5 bases removed from V and 0 bases from J, the gap between germline ends came to 10 bases. CDR1 and CDR2 from the germline V gene are SGHTA and FQGNSA. Using reference TRBV7-2 and TRBJ2-5 for the parts outside the CDR3, the full variable domain is GAGVSQSPSNKVTEKGKDVELRCDPISGHTALYWYRQSLGQGLEFLIYFQGNSAPDKSGLPSDRFSAERTGGSVSTLTIQRTQQEDSAVYLCASSLQRNQETQYFGPGTRLLVL.

The chain has TRBV5-4 and TRBJ2-3; D not certain. Germline values: CDR1 SGHNT, CDR2 YYREEE (reference sequence). This CDR3 has 17 amino acids. The V end was cut by 1 base, the J end by 0 bases, with 15 bases between. The CDR3, as DNA: TGTGCCAGCAGCTTGTTTTCCGCGGCCGCTAGCACAGATACGCAGTATTTT. This sequence encodes CASSLFSAAASTDTQYF.

This clone has more than one count but fewer than ten. V usage is TRBV10-3 and J usage is TRBJ2-1, with a tentative D call TRBD2 (5 bases). The CDR3 has 12 residues. With 7 bases removed from V and 8 bases from J, the gap between germline ends came to 12 bases. In germline, CDR1 is ENHRY, CDR2 SYGVKD. The chain's CDR3 is CAIKRVGDEQFF. The CDR3 nucleotides read TGTGCCATCAAGAGGGTTGGGGATGAGCAGTTCTTC.

The chain combines TRBV30 with TRBJ1-2; maybe TRBD1 (6 bases). This CDR3 region has 11 residues. Looked up from germline, CDR1 is GTSNPN and CDR2 is SVGIG (reference sequence). The V end was cut by 3 bases, the J end by 7 bases, with 9 bases between. Written as DNA, the CDR3 is TGTGCCTGGAGCCAGGGGTTTGGCTACACCTTC. Residues: CAWSQGFGYTF. Using reference TRBV30 and TRBJ1-2 for the parts outside the CDR3, the full variable domain is SQTIHQWPATLVQPVGSPLSLECTVEGTSNPNLYWYRQAAGRGLQLLFYSVGIGQISSEVPQNLSASRPQDRQFILSSKKLLLSDSGFYLCAWSQGFGYTFGSGTRLTVV.

V is TRBV11-1 and J is TRBJ2-1; D is perhaps TRBD1 (6 bases). The germline gives CDR1 SGHAT, CDR2 FQDESV (reference sequence). V lost 2 bases, J lost 9 bases, and 17 bases lay in between. The CDR3 consists of 15 residues. The chain's CDR3 is CASSLSPSGQTEQFF. The CDR3 DNA is TGTGCCAGCAGCTTATCCCCTTCCGGACAGACTGAGCAGTTCTTC.

The CDR3 protein is CASSATGTGMYEQYF. DNA of the CDR3: TGTGCCAGCAGCGCGACCGGGACAGGGATGTACGAGCAGTACTTC. The chain carries TRBV11-2 and TRBJ2-7; TRBD1 aligns across 9 bases. The CDR3 covers 15 residues. Germline CDR1 and CDR2: SGHAT and FQNNGV. V lost 5 bases, J lost 4 bases, and 9 bases stayed unmatched.

J is TRBJ2-5 and V is TRBV2; weak D call: TRBD2 (6 bases). Trimming cost V 7 bases and J 5 bases, with 23 bases left between them. The CDR3 extends over 16 amino acids. Germline-derived CDR1 and CDR2 are SNHLY and FYNNEI. CDR3 DNA: TGTGCCAGCATCCGCGGGGCAGGAATGGGCTGGGAGACCCAGTACTTC. Translation gives CASIRGAGMGWETQYF.

The CDR3 region is CSASNPGTEYEQYF. CDR3 sequence (DNA): TGCAGTGCTAGTAACCCCGGGACAGAGTACGAGCAGTACTTC. J is TRBJ2-7 and V is TRBV20-1; 7 bases align to TRBD1. The germline CDR1 and CDR2 sequences are DFQATT and SNEGSKA (reference sequence). This CDR3 region has 14 residues. Trimming cost V 3 bases and J 4 bases; bases outside gene matches: 9.